Given below is one TCR beta chain in context. This sample was included in a study of blood T cell repertoires in COVID-19. Only in-frame clones appear in the TCRdb table, and some are missing; sequencing was by immunoSEQ multiplex PCR. The sample yields some 290,000 clones, less than 90% seen once. V was cut by 7 bases and J by 5 bases, with 17 bases left in between. CDR1 is SEHNR and CDR2 is FQNEAQ in the germline V gene (reference sequence). This CDR3 contains 14 residues. This receptor was identified in a woman in her twenties or thirties with COVID-19, enrolled during active disease. The specimen sequenced was peripheral blood. The V call is TRBV7-9, the J call TRBJ1-2, with D possibly matching TRBD1 (6 bases). The chain's CDR3 is CASTHRQVEYGYTF. CDR3 nucleotide sequence: TGTGCCAGCACCCATAGACAGGTTGAATATGGCTACACCTTC. The entire variable domain, with the rest obtained from reference TRBV7-9 and TRBJ1-2, is as follows: DTGVSQNPRHKITKRGQNVTFRCDPISEHNRLYWYRQTLGQGPEFLTYFQNEAQLEKSRLLSDRFSAERPKGSFSTLEIQRTEQGDSAMYLCASTHRQVEYGYTFGSGTRLTVV.